This T cell receptor (beta chain) is from a study of response to subunit inactivated influenza vaccine. Broader study findings: Authors proposed each seasonal influenza vaccination draws in few new T cells.

In TCRdb, the RT-PCR reads were re-called with MiXCR into one record per CDR3 protein. The repertoire holds 650,000 to 850,000 distinct CDR3 sequences, around 14% seen once, with 6% to 7% in the top ten. The germline V and J ends were trimmed by 2 bases and 0 bases, with 9 bases remaining between them. This CDR3 contains 15 residues. CDR1 and CDR2 from the germline V gene are MNHEY and SVGEGT. This clonotype was seen only a few times. Its target is not known. The receptor was isolated from a man aged 50-59 years who received an inactivated influenza vaccine. Sequences were derived from PBMCs from blood, sampled 14 to 15 days before vaccination. This sequence joins TRBV6-2 or TRBV6-3 and TRBJ2-3; possible D gene TRBD1, 6 bases. CDR3 DNA: TGTGCCAGCAGTTACGGGACAACTAGCACAGATACGCAGTATTTT. Translation: CASSYGTTSTDTQYF.